Presented here are 4 T cell receptor beta chains from one specimen sequenced in a study of cytomegalovirus exposure and HLA in healthy donors. Produced via immunoSEQ multiplex PCR; TCRdb's table is partial and in-frame only. This table holds some 140,000 clones, almost 85% found once. Sequenced sample: PBMCs. The receptor set was obtained from a woman aged 25 to 39 in good health and CMV-seronegative.

The chain uses TRBV6-1 and TRBJ1-2; the match to TRBD1 covers 7 bases. The CDR3 loop spans 15 amino acids. Germline assignment: CDR1 MNHNS and CDR2 SASEGT. The V gene end was trimmed by 4 bases and the J gene end by 1 base; junction bases not matched to a gene: 6. This CDR3 is CASSARDRSNYGYTF. As DNA, the CDR3 is TGTGCCAGCAGTGCCCGGGACAGAAGTAACTATGGCTACACCTTC.

The chain couples TRBV28 to TRBJ2-7; possible D gene TRBD1, 5 bases. Trimming cost V 10 bases and J 2 bases, with 15 bases left between them. The CDR3 covers 13 residues. The germline CDR1 and CDR2 sequences are MDHEN and SYDVKM. The CDR3: CATMKGETYEQYF. The CDR3 nucleotides are TGTGCCACTATGAAAGGGGAAACCTACGAGCAGTACTTC.

The chain employs TRBV10-1 and TRBJ2-3; 12 bases align to TRBD2. Germline V gives CDR1 WNHNN, CDR2 SYGVQD (reference sequence). Trimming removed 6 bases from V and 4 bases from J; junction bases left unmatched: 5. CDR3 length equals 15 residues. The CDR3 sequence: CASRTSGGLADTQYF. The CDR3, as DNA: TGCGCCAGCAGGACTAGCGGGGGTCTCGCAGATACGCAGTATTTT.

The rearrangement links TRBV6-6 to TRBJ1-2; a weak D match, TRBD1 (6 bases). Germline assignment: CDR1 MNHNY and CDR2 SVGAGI (reference sequence). CDR3 length: 13 residues. Trimming left V 4 bases short and J 4 bases short, with 10 bases between. CDR3 bases: TGTGCCAGCAGTTCACAGGGCGGCTATGGCTACACCTTC. Translating gives CASSSQGGYGYTF.